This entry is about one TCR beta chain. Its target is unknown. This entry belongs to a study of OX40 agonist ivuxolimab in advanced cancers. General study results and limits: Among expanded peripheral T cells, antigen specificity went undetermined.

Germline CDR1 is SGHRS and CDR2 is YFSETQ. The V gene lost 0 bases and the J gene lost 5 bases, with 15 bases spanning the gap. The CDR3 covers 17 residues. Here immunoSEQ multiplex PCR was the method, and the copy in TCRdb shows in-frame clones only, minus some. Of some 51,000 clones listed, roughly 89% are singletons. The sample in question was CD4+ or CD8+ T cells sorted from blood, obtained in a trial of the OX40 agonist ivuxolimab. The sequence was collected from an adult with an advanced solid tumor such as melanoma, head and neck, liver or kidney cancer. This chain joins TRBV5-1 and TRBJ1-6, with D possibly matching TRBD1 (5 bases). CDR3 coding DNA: TGCGCCAGCAGCTTGGCTTGGGGCCCCGGGGATAATTCACCCCTCCACTTT. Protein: CASSLAWGPGDNSPLHF.